This T cell receptor beta chain was obtained from a study of shared clonotypes between healthy human individuals. In its sample, this clone was seen a few times. Its specificity is not known. Whole-study findings and limits: Researchers found naive subsets generally carried larger estimated richness than memory subsets. Investigators expected sequencing depth to affect clonotype sharing among donors. Approximately 4.5% was the fraction of naive CD4 clonotypes found shared across several donors.

Terminally differentiated effector memory CD45RA+ cells were left out of the naive CD8 fraction, which was CD45RO-negative and positively selected for CCR7. The germline V gene has CDR1 MNHNS and CDR2 SASEGT. The CDR3 length is 15 residues. The J segment lost 0 bases and the V segment lost 6 bases, leaving 3 bases of the junction unmatched. As processed by the authors: ImmunoSEQ supplied junction-only sequences lacking quality scores, so filtering was different. Profiled with immunoSEQ multiplex PCR; TCRdb holds only in-frame clones, not every one. That table furnishes V, J and clone size, whereas the DNA furnished D and trimming. The sample comprises 2 million to 2.5 million clones, 90% to 95% of which are singletons, and around 1.7% rests with the top ten.

This receptor was taken from a young man in good health. Some clones in this sample may be carry-over from other donors' samples. The V call is TRBV6-1, the J call TRBJ1-5; 9 positions match TRBD1. Sequencing was carried out using naive CD8+ T cells from PBMCs. The CDR3 region is CASRGQGHSNQPQHF. CDR3 in DNA: TGTGCCAGCAGGGGACAGGGCCATAGCAATCAGCCCCAGCATTTT.